This TCR beta chain was identified in a study of blood T cell repertoires in COVID-19 (dated by TCRdb to the early 2020s). Background on the whole study: The collaborator samples originated in the United States, Italy and Spain and spanned the acute and convalescent phases of COVID-19. The material from the prospective study consisted of cDNA or gDNA derived from T cells, B-cell-depleted T cells, or PBMCs. Deeply sampled blood TCRbeta repertoires from subjects exposed to, actively infected with, or recovered from COVID-19 were included in the dataset. The repertoires were released in a freely available public database intended as a resource for research on the immune response to SARS-CoV-2. The samples were drawn from two sources: the first 160 participants of the ongoing ImmuneRACE study, and some 1,300 subjects contributed by 6 global collaborators. Nearly every sample came with metadata listing a de-identified subject ID, COVID-19 status, age in years and sex. Where HLA class I and class II types were available, the types were taken from metadata supplied by the sample provider, not from assay-based typing. Overall results and qualifications from the work: Clinical and demographic metadata were provided uncurated, with the amount varying by source and participant.

Germline trimming amounts to 2 bases on V and 7 bases on J, with 9 as the count of junction bases outside the gene matches. Based on the germline V gene (reference sequence), the CDR1 and CDR2 sequences are LNHNV and YYDKDF. The CDR3 contains 17 residues, cysteine and phenylalanine counted. Only the CDR3 part of the read is kept: 51 bases, read in frame from the first base. Collaborating institutions collected whole blood in K2EDTA tubes following their own protocols. For TCRbeta analysis, collaborator samples were shipped as frozen whole blood, as isolated PBMCs, or as DNA extracted from either sample type. Notes on this clone: Its antigen target is currently unknown. Per-base quality was not reported, and no clone a single base away is much larger than it.

TCRbeta CDR3 regions were amplified from genomic DNA using the immunoSEQ Assay, a bias-controlled multiplex PCR. Regarding the original processing steps: The number of nucleated cells in each sample was estimated by amplification of reference gene primers within the assay. To quantify the absolute abundance of each unique TCRbeta CDR3 rearrangement, sequence reads were collapsed and filtered. For each sample, productive Simpson clonality was calculated as the square root of Simpson's diversity index over productive rearrangements. TCRdb took over this immuneACCESS table, retaining in-frame rearrangements with V and J assigned. Such tables are incomplete; in checked studies, under half of the missing clones stem from an unresolved V gene, and the remainder is unexplained. V and J calls and clone size are as listed in that table; D and trimming were resolved from the DNA. Recorded for this sample are approximately 130,000 clones; 80% to 85% of them occurred a single time. 8.4% of the sample lies in the top ten.

The sample consisted of peripheral blood. This TCR was sampled from a woman between 55 and 75 years old with active or convalescent COVID-19. The rearrangement joined TRBV15 to TRBJ1-4; TRBD1 matches 11 bases in the middle. Read as DNA, the sequence is TGTGCCACCAGCAGATCCACTTCCGGGACAGGGGGTGAAAAACTGTTTTTT. Its translation reads: CATSRSTSGTGGEKLFF.